These 11 T cell receptor beta chains originate from one sample sequenced in a study of memory CD4+ T cells and cytomegalovirus serostatus. Some clones are missing from TCRdb's copy, which holds only in-frame ones; the method was immunoSEQ multiplex PCR. The sample carries tens of thousands of clones, under 80% recorded once. Single viable CD3+CD4+CD8-CD45RO+ cells were sorted as the memory CD4+ T cells. The specimen sequenced was memory CD4+ T cells from blood. The source is an adult in good health and CMV-seronegative.

This chain connects TRBV15 to TRBJ2-7; 9 bases fit TRBD1. With 4 bases clipped from V and 7 bases from J, the junction kept 11 bases outside the gene matches. The CDR3 length is 15 residues. CDR1 is LNHNV and CDR2 is YYDKDF in the germline V gene (reference sequence). CDR3 loop: CATSTQGTGPREQYF. In DNA, the CDR3 is TGTGCCACCAGCACCCAAGGGACAGGGCCACGGGAGCAGTACTTC.

This chain links TRBV9 with TRBJ2-5, with TRBD2 identical over 9 bases. Germline-derived CDR1 and CDR2 are SGDLS and YYNGEE. Trimming at V came to 7 bases and at J to 3 bases, leaving 7 bases not matched to a gene. The CDR3 extends over 14 amino acids. Here the CDR3 DNA reads TGTGCCAGCGCCGCGGGGGGGGTCAAAGAGACCCAGTACTTC. It encodes CASAAGGVKETQYF.

V usage is TRBV19 and J usage is TRBJ1-2; D remains unclear. The CDR3 has 12 amino acids. Germline V gene lookup returns CDR1 LNHDA and CDR2 SQIVND (reference sequence). V was pared by 7 bases and J by 4 bases, with 10 bases between. This CDR3 is CASTQDGYGYTF. The DNA for the CDR3 is TGTGCCAGTACCCAGGACGGCTATGGCTACACCTTC. Full variable domain (missing parts from reference TRBV19 and TRBJ1-2): DGGITQSPKYLFRKEGQNVTLSCEQNLNHDAMYWYRQDPGQGLRLIYYSQIVNDFQKGDIAEGYSVSREKKESFPLTVTSAQKNPTAFYLCASTQDGYGYTFGSGTRLTVV.

As for this clone: This sample also contains other DNA sequences that code for the same CDR3. The chain combines TRBV5-4 with TRBJ1-2, with D maybe TRBD1 (6 bases). V was clipped by 2 bases and J by 8 bases, with 25 bases between them. The CDR3 extends over 17 amino acids. From germline, CDR1 is SGHNT and CDR2 YYREEE (reference sequence). CDR3 coding DNA: TGTGCCAGCAGCTTAGGGGGTAGTGACAGTTTGAGAAGCGGCTACACCTTC. This encodes CASSLGGSDSLRSGYTF.

The chain employs TRBV7-8 and TRBJ1-1; D is unresolved. The CDR3 extends over 12 amino acids. V lost 4 bases, J lost 5 bases, and 8 bases lay in between. The germline gives CDR1 SGHVS, CDR2 FQNEAQ. The CDR3 DNA sequence: TGTGCCAGCAGCTGGGAGCGGACTGAAGCTTTCTTT. Encoded protein: CASSWERTEAFF.

The rearrangement links TRBV18 to TRBJ2-2; D is ambiguous. The CDR3 covers 14 residues. Germline lookup yields CDR1 KGHSH and CDR2 LQKENI. The V end lost 0 bases, the J end lost 7 bases, and 9 bases lay between the germline ends. The CDR3 DNA follows: TGTGCCAGCTCACCACCGATCTATGTCGGGGAGCTGTTTTTT. It yields the protein CASSPPIYVGELFF. Drawing the rest from reference TRBV18 and TRBJ2-2, the complete variable domain is NAGVMQNPRHLVRRRGQEARLRCSPMKGHSHVYWYRQLPEEGLKFMVYLQKENIIDESGMPKERFSAEFPKEGPSILRIQQVVRGDSAAYFCASSPPIYVGELFFGEGSRLTVL.

The J gene is TRBJ2-6, the V gene TRBV5-4; D is perhaps TRBD1 (6 bases). V dropped 2 bases and J dropped 0 bases, with 18 bases sitting between them. CDR3 length: 19 amino acids. In germline, CDR1 is SGHNT, CDR2 YYREEE (reference sequence). CDR3 region: CASSFSPWGLGSGANVLTF. CDR3 in DNA: TGTGCCAGCAGCTTCTCCCCATGGGGGCTGGGCTCTGGGGCCAACGTCCTGACTTTC.

The gene calls are TRBV6-5 and TRBJ1-2, with 10 positions matching TRBD1. J was trimmed by 6 bases and V by 6 bases; bases with no gene match: 10. CDR3 length equals 15 residues. Germline lookup yields CDR1 MNHEY and CDR2 SVGAGI. The CDR3 coding sequence is TGTGCCAGCAGGTGGCAAGCCGGGACAGGGGATGGCTACACCTTC. As protein: CASRWQAGTGDGYTF.

Note on this clone: The same CDR3 also results from other DNA sequences found in this sample. V is TRBV6-5 and J is TRBJ1-1; weak D call: TRBD1 (5 bases). The V end lost 4 bases, the J end lost 1 base, and 7 bases lay between the germline ends. This CDR3 is 13 amino acids long. The germline V gene has CDR1 MNHEY and CDR2 SVGAGI. This chain's CDR3 is CASSSGQNTEAFF. The CDR3 coding sequence is TGTGCCAGCAGTTCGGGGCAGAACACTGAAGCTTTCTTT.

The rearrangement links TRBV30 to TRBJ1-1; the D is unclear. The CDR3 has 13 amino acids. Germline V gene lookup returns CDR1 GTSNPN and CDR2 SVGIG (reference sequence). V lost 2 bases and J lost 4, with 11 bases in between. The CDR3 DNA reads as TGTGCCTGGAGTCTTGAAAGGGCCACTGAAGCTTTCTTT. The encoded protein is CAWSLERATEAFF.

This chain connects TRBV7-3 to TRBJ2-3; D might be TRBD1 or TRBD2, each matching 6 bases. There are 17 residues in the CDR3. Looked up from germline, CDR1 is SGHTA and CDR2 is FQGTGA. The V gene lost 5 bases and the J gene lost 0 bases, with 18 bases spanning the gap. DNA of the CDR3: TGTGCCAGCAGCCCCTCTAACGGGGGCTCTAGCACAGATACGCAGTATTTT. Amino acid sequence: CASSPSNGGSSTDTQYF.